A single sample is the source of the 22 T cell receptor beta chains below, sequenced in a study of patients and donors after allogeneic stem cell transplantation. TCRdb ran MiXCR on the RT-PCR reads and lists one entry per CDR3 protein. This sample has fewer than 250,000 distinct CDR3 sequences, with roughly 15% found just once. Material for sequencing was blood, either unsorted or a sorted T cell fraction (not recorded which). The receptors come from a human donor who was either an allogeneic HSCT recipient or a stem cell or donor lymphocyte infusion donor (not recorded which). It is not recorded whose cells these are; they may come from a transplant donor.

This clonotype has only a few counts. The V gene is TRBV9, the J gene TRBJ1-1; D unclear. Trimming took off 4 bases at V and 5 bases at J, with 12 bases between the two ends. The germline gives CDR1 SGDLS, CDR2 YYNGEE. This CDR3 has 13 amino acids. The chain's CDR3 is CASSTLQRTEAFF. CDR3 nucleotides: TGTGCCAGCAGCACTCTTCAGAGGACTGAAGCTTTCTTT.

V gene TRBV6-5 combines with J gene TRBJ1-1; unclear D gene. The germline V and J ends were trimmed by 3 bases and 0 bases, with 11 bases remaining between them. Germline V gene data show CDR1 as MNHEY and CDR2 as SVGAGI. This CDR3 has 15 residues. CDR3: CASSYSVGLNTEAFF. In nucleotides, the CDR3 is TGTGCCAGCAGTTATTCGGTCGGCTTGAACACTGAAGCTTTCTTT.

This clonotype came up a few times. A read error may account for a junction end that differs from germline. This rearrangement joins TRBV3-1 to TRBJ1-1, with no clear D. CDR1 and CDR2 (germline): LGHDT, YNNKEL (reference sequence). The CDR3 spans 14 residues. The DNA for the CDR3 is TGTGCCAGCACCCAACAGACGAGGAACACTGAAGCTTTCTTT. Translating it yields CASTQQTRNTEAFF.

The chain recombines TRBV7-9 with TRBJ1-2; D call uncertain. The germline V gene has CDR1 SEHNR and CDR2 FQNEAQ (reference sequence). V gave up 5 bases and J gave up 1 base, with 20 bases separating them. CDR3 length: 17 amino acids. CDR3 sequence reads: CASSPDGSGANNYGYTF. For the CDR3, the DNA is TGTGCCAGCAGCCCCGACGGTTCGGGAGCGAATAACTATGGCTACACCTTC.

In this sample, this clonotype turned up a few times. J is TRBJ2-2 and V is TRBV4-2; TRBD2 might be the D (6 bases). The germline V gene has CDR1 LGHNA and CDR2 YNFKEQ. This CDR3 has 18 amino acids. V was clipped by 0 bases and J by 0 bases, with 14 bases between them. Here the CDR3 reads CASSQDGGVFANTGELFF. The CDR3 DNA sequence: TGTGCCAGCAGCCAAGACGGCGGGGTCTTCGCGAACACCGGGGAGCTGTTTTTT.

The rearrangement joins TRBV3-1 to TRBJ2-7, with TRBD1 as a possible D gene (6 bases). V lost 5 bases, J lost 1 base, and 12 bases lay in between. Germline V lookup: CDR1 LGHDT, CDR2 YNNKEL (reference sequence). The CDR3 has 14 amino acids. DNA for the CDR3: TGTGCCAGCAGCACAAACAGGGAATCCTACGAGCAGTACTTC. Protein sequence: CASSTNRESYEQYF.

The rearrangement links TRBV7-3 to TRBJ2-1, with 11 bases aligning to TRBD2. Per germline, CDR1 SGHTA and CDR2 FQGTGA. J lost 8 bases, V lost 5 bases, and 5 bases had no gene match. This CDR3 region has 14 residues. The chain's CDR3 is CASSVAGGYHEQFF. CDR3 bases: TGTGCCAGCAGCGTAGCGGGGGGGTATCATGAGCAGTTCTTC.

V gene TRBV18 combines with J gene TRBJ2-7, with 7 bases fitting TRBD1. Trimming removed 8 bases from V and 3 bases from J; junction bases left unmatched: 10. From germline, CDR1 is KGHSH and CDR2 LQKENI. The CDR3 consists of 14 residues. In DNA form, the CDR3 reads TGTGCCAGCAGAGGGACAGAAGCTTACTACGAGCAGTACTTC. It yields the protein CASRGTEAYYEQYF. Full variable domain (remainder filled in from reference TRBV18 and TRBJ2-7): NAGVMQNPRHLVRRRGQEARLRCSPMKGHSHVYWYRQLPEEGLKFMVYLQKENIIDESGMPKERFSAEFPKEGPSILRIQQVVRGDSAAYFCASRGTEAYYEQYFGPGTRLTVT.

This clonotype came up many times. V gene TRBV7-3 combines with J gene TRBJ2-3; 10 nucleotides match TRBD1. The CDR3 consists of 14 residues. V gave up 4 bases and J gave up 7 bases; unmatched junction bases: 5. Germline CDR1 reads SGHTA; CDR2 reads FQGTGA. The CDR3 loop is CASSSWDRGNTQYF. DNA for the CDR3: TGTGCCAGCAGCTCATGGGACAGGGGAAATACGCAGTATTTT.

The chain's CDR3 is CSARGTSGGRNEQFF. Here the CDR3 DNA reads TGCAGTGCTAGAGGTACTAGCGGGGGAAGGAATGAGCAGTTCTTC. The chain combines TRBV20-1 with TRBJ2-1; TRBD2 matches 11 bases. Looked up from germline, CDR1 is DFQATT and CDR2 is SNEGSKA (reference sequence). The CDR3 length is 15 residues. J gave up 7 bases and V 1 base, and 6 bases lay outside the gene matches.

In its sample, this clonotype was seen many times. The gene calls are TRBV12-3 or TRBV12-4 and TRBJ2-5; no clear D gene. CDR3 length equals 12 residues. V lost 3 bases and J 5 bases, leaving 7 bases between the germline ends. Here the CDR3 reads CASSLHGETQYF. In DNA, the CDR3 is TGTGCCAGCAGTTTGCACGGGGAGACCCAGTACTTC.

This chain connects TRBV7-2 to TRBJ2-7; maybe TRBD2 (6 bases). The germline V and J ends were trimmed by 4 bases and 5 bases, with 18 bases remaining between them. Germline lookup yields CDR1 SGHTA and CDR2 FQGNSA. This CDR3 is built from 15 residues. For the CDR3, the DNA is TGTGCCAGCAGCTCGACCCGCCCCGGGAGTCACGAGCAGTACTTC. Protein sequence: CASSSTRPGSHEQYF.

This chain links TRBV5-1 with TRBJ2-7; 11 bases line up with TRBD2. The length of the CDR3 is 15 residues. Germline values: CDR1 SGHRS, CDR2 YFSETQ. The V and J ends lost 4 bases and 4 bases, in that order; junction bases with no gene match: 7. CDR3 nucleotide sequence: TGCGCCAGCAGCGCTCGGACTAGCGGGCCATACGAGCAGTACTTC. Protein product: CASSARTSGPYEQYF.

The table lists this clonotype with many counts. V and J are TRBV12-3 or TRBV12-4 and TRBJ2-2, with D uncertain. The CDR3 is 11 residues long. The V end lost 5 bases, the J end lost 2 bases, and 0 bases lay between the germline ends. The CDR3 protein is CASSNTGELFF. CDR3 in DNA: TGTGCCAGCAGTAACACCGGGGAGCTGTTTTTT.

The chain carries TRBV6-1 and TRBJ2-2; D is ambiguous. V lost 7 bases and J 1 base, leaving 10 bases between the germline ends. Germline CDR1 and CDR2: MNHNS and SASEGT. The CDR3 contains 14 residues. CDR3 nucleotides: TGTGCCAGCAAAAAAGACCTGAACACCGGGGAGCTGTTTTTT. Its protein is CASKKDLNTGELFF.

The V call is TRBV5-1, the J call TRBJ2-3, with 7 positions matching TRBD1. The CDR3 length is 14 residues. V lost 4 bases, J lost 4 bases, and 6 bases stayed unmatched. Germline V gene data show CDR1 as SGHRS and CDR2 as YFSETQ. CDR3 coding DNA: TGCGCCAGCAGCCCCGGGACAGCCGCAGATACGCAGTATTTT. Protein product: CASSPGTAADTQYF.

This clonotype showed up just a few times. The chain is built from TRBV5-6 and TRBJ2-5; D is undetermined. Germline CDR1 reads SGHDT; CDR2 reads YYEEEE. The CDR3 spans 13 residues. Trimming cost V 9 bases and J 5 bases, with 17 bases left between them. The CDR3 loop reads CATTGLGFETQYF. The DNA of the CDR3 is TGTGCCACGACGGGCCTCGGGTTTGAGACCCAGTACTTC.

CDR3 bases: TGTGCCAGCAGTTACACAAAACTCCAGCGGTCGGCCACAGATACGCAGTATTTT. Translation gives CASSYTKLQRSATDTQYF. The V gene is TRBV6-2 or TRBV6-3, the J gene TRBJ2-3; a weak D match, TRBD2 (5 bases). Trimming left V 2 bases short and J 2 bases short, with 20 bases between. The CDR3 runs 18 residues. CDR1 is MNHEY and CDR2 is SVGEGT in the germline V gene.

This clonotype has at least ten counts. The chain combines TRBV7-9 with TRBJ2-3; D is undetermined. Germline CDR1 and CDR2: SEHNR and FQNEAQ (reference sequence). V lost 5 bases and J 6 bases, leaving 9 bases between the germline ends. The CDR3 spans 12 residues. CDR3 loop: CASSRATDTQYF. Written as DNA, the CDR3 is TGTGCCAGCAGCCGCGCCACGGATACGCAGTATTTT.

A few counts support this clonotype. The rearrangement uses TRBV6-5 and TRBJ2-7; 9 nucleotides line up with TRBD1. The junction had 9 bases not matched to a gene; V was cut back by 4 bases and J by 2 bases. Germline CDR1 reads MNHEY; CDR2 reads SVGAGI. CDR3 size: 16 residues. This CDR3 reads CASSSRGRTGAYEQYF. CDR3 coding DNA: TGTGCCAGCAGTTCTAGAGGACGGACAGGGGCCTACGAGCAGTACTTC.

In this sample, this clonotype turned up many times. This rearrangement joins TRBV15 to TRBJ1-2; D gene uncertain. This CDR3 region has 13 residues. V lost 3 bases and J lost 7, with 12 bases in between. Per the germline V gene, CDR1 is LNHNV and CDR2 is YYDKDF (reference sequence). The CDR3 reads CATSRSAGGGYTF. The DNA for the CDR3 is TGTGCCACCAGCAGGTCCGCGGGAGGTGGCTACACCTTC.

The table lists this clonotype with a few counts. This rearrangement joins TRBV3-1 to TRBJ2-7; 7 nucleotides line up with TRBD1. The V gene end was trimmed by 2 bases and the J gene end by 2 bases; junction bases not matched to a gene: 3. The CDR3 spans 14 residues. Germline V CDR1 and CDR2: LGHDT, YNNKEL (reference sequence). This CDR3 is CASSQWGTAYEQYF. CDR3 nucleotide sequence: TGTGCCAGCAGCCAATGGGGGACAGCCTACGAGCAGTACTTC.